This T cell receptor (beta chain) was recovered during a study of Graves' ophthalmopathy and Graves' hyperthyroidism. Study summary: Stable hyperthyroid donors showed no ophthalmopathy during 18 months follow-up. Study results and limitations: Ophthalmopathy and stable hyperthyroidism were discriminated by a 13-signature model, with 87.88% sensitivity and about 76% specificity.

Diagnostic conclusions were grounded in clinical symptoms, serum thyroxine, TRAb, thyroid ultrasound and orbital computed tomography. CDR1 and CDR2 from the germline V gene are ENHRY and SYGVKD. Trimming took off 5 bases at V and 9 bases at J, with 14 bases between the two ends. This CDR3 is 13 amino acids long. This clonotype was picked up a small number of times. What it binds is not known. Beta-chain TCR CDR3 regions were amplified from RNA transcripts. RT-PCR was first run with HTBI primers, then multiplex PCR in a second round. TCRdb ran MiXCR on the multiplex PCR reads and lists one entry per CDR3 protein. The sample records 1 million to 1.3 million distinct CDR3 sequences, approximately 35% being singletons.

The chain is built from TRBV10-3 and TRBJ1-5; no reliable D call. The sequenced sample consisted of peripheral blood or thyroid tissue (not recorded which). This TCR was recovered from an adult man with Graves' hyperthyroidism. For the CDR3, the DNA is TGTGCCATCAGTTTGGGAGGGAGTCGGCCCCAGCATTTT. Its protein is CAISLGGSRPQHF.